This paragraph covers one T cell receptor beta chain sequence. Antigen specificity is unknown. This CDR3 contains 15 residues. V was trimmed by 1 base and J by 0 bases, leaving 9 bases between them. Germline CDR1 is SGHTA and CDR2 is FQGNSA. This specimen comes from a study of cytomegalovirus exposure and HLA in healthy donors. Study-wide background: Around 78 million unique TCR sequences came from HLA-typed donors in an early release.

Notes on the study in general: A link between a missense DCLRE1C variant and TCR beta V- and J-gene trimming emerged from a later analysis. Most CMV-associated TCR beta chains were later found to appear HLA-restricted.

Every donor was a healthy person donating bone marrow. Both 60 Vbeta primers and 13 Jbeta primers went into the PCR. Only in-frame clones appear in the TCRdb table, and some are missing; sequencing was by immunoSEQ multiplex PCR. The sample lists 110,000 to 150,000 clones, about 80% occurring once. V is TRBV7-2 and J is TRBJ1-1; D not certain. This sequence was found in a woman aged 55-70 years in good health and CMV-seropositive. Sequenced: PBMCs. Here the CDR3 DNA reads TGTGCCAGCAGCTTAGAGAACTTGGTGAACACTGAAGCTTTCTTT. This codes for CASSLENLVNTEAFF.